This T cell receptor (beta chain) is drawn from a study of blood T cell repertoires in COVID-19. On the study more broadly: Both acute and convalescent COVID-19 samples were obtained from the United States, Italy and Spain. PBMCs, B-cell-depleted T cells, or T cells were the source of the cDNA or gDNA that made up the material.

Authors' analysis steps: The authors estimated nucleated cell counts from reference gene primer amplification. The protocol was immunoSEQ multiplex PCR, while the TCRdb copy is restricted to in-frame clones and leaves out a portion. The V and J calls and clone size are taken from that table; D and trimming were inferred from the DNA. The sample contains a few hundred thousand clones, approximately 90% of which appear only once. After removal of 0 bases from V and 0 bases from J, the junction contained 7 bases not matched to a gene. CDR1 is SGDLS and CDR2 is YYNGEE in the germline V gene. This CDR3 comprises 19 residues. Participants reported their clinical history, and cohort assignment relied on those reports.

Sequencing was done on a sample of PBMCs or T cells enriched from blood (not recorded which). This clonotype originated in a woman aged 45-59 years who had recovered from COVID-19. The rearrangement joins TRBV9 to TRBJ2-3; TRBD2 matches 13 bases. CDR3 residues: CASSVGLAGGVDSTDTQYF. The CDR3 coding sequence is TGTGCCAGCAGCGTAGGACTAGCGGGGGGCGTGGATAGCACAGATACGCAGTATTTT.